The source of this T cell receptor (beta chain) is a study of PD-1 blockade in mismatch repair-deficient tumors. Study-level results: Rapid post-treatment expansion, then contraction, generally preceding radiologic response, marked tumor-resident clones.

Turning to this clone: What it binds is not known.

The germline V gene encodes CDR1 SGHRS and CDR2 YFSETQ. Trimming left V 0 bases short and J 0 bases short, with 7 bases between. The CDR3 spans 15 residues. Repertoires were generated with immunoSEQ multiplex PCR, while TCRdb's copy carries only in-frame clones and drops some. The sample yields about 40,000 clones, 80% to 90% seen once. V usage is TRBV5-1 and J usage is TRBJ1-3; D not certain. This receptor was identified in an adult with mismatch repair-deficient cancer. This material consisted of peripheral blood, taken about 76 weeks after starting pembrolizumab. CDR3 bases: TGCGCCAGCAGCTTGGTGGAGAGCTCTGGAAACACCATATATTTT. Its translation is CASSLVESSGNTIYF.